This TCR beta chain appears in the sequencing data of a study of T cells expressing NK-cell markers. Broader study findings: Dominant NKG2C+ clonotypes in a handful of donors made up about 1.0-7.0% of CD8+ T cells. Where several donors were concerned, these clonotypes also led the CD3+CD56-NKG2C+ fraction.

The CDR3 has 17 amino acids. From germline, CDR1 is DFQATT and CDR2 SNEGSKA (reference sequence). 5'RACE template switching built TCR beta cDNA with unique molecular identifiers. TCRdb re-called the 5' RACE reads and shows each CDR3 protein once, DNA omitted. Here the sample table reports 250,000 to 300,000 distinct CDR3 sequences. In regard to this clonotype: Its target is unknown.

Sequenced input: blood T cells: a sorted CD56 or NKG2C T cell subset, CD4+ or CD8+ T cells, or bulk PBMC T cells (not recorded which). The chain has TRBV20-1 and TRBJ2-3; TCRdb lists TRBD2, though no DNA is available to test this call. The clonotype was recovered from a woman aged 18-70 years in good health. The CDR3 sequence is CSAVPPRLAAYTDTQYF.